Following are 6 T cell receptor beta chains from one sample sequenced in a study of T cell responses to AZD1222 COVID-19 vaccine. Produced via immunoSEQ multiplex PCR; TCRdb's table is partial and in-frame only. Of roughly 76,000 clones listed, about 88% are singletons. The specimen was peripheral blood, collected on day 0 of AZD1222 vaccination. Receptors were obtained from an adult in good health.

The chain links TRBV15 to TRBJ2-7; D unresolved. Germline CDR1 and CDR2: LNHNV and YYDKDF (reference sequence). The V gene lost 0 bases and the J gene lost 6 bases, with 18 bases spanning the gap. This CDR3 contains 16 residues. CDR3 nucleotide sequence: TGTGCCACCAGCAGAGATCTTGGGAACAGAGGCCTCGAGCAGTACTTC. It yields the protein CATSRDLGNRGLEQYF.

The chain joins TRBV6-5 to TRBJ2-7, with D hard to call. The V and J ends lost 0 bases and 0 bases respectively, with 6 bases between them. Germline CDR1 reads MNHEY; CDR2 reads SVGAGI. The CDR3 length is 14 residues. Here the CDR3 DNA reads TGTGCCAGCAGTTACTCGAGGCCCTCCTACGAGCAGTACGTC. Translating it yields CASSYSRPSYEQYV.

The chain carries TRBV3-1 (or the pseudogene TRBV3-2) and TRBJ1-1; 9 bases agree with TRBD1. The V segment lost 8 bases and the J segment 5 bases; nucleotides outside the gene matches: 9. CDR3 length equals 14 residues. From germline, CDR1 is LGHDT and CDR2 YNNKEL (reference sequence). The DNA of the CDR3 is TGTGCCAGCTCAACAGGGGGCGGTCGGACTGAAGCTTTCTTT. This translates into CASSTGGGRTEAFF.

This clone was detected a few times. The rearrangement links TRBV25-1 to TRBJ1-3; 7 bases align to TRBD1. Germline V gene data show CDR1 as MGHDK and CDR2 as SYGVNS. CDR3 size: 13 residues. J gave up 7 bases and V 5 bases, and 5 bases lay outside the gene matches. CDR3 DNA sequence: TGTGCCAGCAGTCTTACGACAGGGAACACCATATATTTT. It translates to CASSLTTGNTIYF.

A single count supports this clone. The chain couples TRBV18 to TRBJ1-3; D not certain. This CDR3 is 15 amino acids long. Germline loops: CDR1 KGHSH, CDR2 LQKENI. V lost 6 bases, J lost 0 bases, and 12 bases lay in between. CDR3 protein: CASSPGGGSGNTIYF. The CDR3, as DNA: TGTGCCAGCTCCCCCGGTGGAGGCTCTGGAAACACCATATATTTT.

To note about this clone: Other DNA sequences in this specimen translate into the identical CDR3. The V and J genes are TRBV6-5 and TRBJ1-1; maybe TRBD1 (5 bases). This CDR3 spans 15 amino acids. Trimming pared 0 bases from V and 0 bases from J, leaving 8 bases between. CDR1 is MNHEY and CDR2 is SVGAGI in the germline V gene. The DNA of the CDR3 is TGTGCCAGCAGTTACTCGGGGACGGTGAACACTGAAGCTTTCTTT. It codes for CASSYSGTVNTEAFF.